This T cell receptor beta chain was recovered during a study of siplizumab effects on memory and regulatory T cells. TCRdb's table, derived via immunoSEQ multiplex PCR, lists solely in-frame clones and lacks some. The repertoire holds about 70,000 clones, about 90% seen once, with around 1.8% in the top ten. Germline V CDR1 and CDR2: MNHEY, SMNVEV (reference sequence). This CDR3 has 14 residues. Deletions cut 2 bases from V and 6 bases from J, with 11 bases between. The clonotype originates from a human donor in good health. The chain carries TRBV27 and TRBJ1-5, with D unclear. The sequencing input was Tregs sorted from blood. The CDR3 loop reads CASSLLGVGQPQHF. The CDR3 nucleotides read TGTGCCAGCAGTTTACTCGGGGTGGGTCAGCCCCAGCATTTT.